This T cell receptor (beta chain) was documented in a study of OX40 agonist ivuxolimab in advanced cancers. Trimming cost V 0 bases and J 5 bases; bases outside gene matches: 12. This CDR3 contains 18 residues. CDR1 SGDLS and CDR2 YYNGEE come from the germline V gene. Broader study findings: In the expanded peripheral T cells, antigen specificity was never determined. Among some nonresponders, normalized T-cell clonal expansion was also low. Within 6 weeks, CD4+ and CD8+ blood T cells expanded clonally at 0.1 to 3.0 mg/kg.

Profiling relied on immunoSEQ multiplex PCR, and the TCRdb table lists in-frame clones only, not all of them. The data hold 50,000 to 55,000 clones, with approximately 87% observed a single time. Details on this clone: Its target is not known.

The material was CD4+ or CD8+ T cells sorted from blood, obtained in a trial of the OX40 agonist ivuxolimab. The clonotype was recovered from an adult with an advanced solid tumor such as melanoma, head and neck, liver or kidney cancer. J is TRBJ2-5 and V is TRBV9, with 11 bases aligning to TRBD2. The CDR3 sequence: CASSVAFVRTSGGETQYF. Here the CDR3 DNA reads TGTGCCAGCAGCGTAGCCTTTGTTAGAACTAGCGGGGGTGAGACCCAGTACTTC.